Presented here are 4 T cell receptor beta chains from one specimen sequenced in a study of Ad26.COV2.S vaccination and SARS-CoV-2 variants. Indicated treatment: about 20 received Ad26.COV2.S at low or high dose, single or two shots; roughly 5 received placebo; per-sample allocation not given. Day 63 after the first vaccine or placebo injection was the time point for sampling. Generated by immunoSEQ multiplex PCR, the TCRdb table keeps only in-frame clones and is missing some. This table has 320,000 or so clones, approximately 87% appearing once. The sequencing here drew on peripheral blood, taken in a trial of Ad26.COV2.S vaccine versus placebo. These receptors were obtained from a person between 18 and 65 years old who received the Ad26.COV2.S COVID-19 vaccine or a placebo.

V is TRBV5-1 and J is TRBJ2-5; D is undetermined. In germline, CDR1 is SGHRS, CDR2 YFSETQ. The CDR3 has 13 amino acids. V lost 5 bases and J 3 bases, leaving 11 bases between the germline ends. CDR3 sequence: CASSPWWEETQYF. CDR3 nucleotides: TGCGCCAGCAGTCCGTGGTGGGAAGAGACCCAGTACTTC.

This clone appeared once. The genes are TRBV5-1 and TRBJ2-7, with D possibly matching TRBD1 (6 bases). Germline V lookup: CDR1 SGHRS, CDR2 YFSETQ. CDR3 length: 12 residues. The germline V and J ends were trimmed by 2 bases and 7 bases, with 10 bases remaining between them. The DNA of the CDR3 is TGCGCCAGCAGCTTAGAACAGGGTGAGCAGTACTTC. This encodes CASSLEQGEQYF.

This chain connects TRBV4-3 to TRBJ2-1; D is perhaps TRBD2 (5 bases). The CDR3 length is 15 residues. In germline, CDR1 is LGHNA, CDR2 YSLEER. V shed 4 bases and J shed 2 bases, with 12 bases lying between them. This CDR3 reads CASSREMTTYNEQFF. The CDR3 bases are TGCGCCAGCAGCCGGGAGATGACTACCTACAATGAGCAGTTCTTC.

CDR3: CASSLTGLDGYTF. The CDR3 DNA sequence: TGTGCCAGCAGTTTAACAGGGCTTGATGGCTACACCTTC. The chain employs TRBV12-3 or TRBV12-4 and TRBJ1-2, with D maybe TRBD1 (6 bases). There are 13 residues in the CDR3. V lost 2 bases and J 6 bases, leaving 10 bases between the germline ends.